The rows below give T cell receptor beta chains drawn from one sample of a study of Ad26.COV2.S vaccination and SARS-CoV-2 variants. Clones were read by immunoSEQ multiplex PCR, and TCRdb kept only the in-frame ones, dropping some. The profile shows some 410,000 clones, about 90% of them singletons. The sample in question was peripheral blood, obtained in a trial of Ad26.COV2.S vaccine versus placebo. The receptors shown here come from a person between 18 and 60 years old who received the Ad26.COV2.S COVID-19 vaccine or a placebo. CDR3s include the opening cysteine and the closing phenylalanine or tryptophan.

TRBV30	TRBJ1-2	CAWKTDQYYGYTF
TRBV5-8	TRBJ2-5	CASSLESGGRKETQYF
TRBV9	TRBJ2-5	CASDSNQETQYF
TRBV9	TRBJ2-3	CASSVAKARASTDTQYF
TRBV19	TRBJ1-1	CASKTGRSDTEAFF
TRBV2	TRBJ1-6	CASRYREASPLHF
TRBV6-5	TRBJ2-7	CASPGQGAREQYF
TRBV6-5	TRBJ1-2	CASSYSRLANYGYTF
TRBV4-3	TRBJ1-1	CASSRGNTEAFF
TRBV5-4	TRBJ2-5	CASRYVGTLEETQYF
TRBV5-6	TRBJ2-1	CASSLASSGYYNEQFF
TRBV10-3	TRBJ2-7	CAIKSRDRDYEQYF
TRBV4-3	TRBJ1-5	CASSQRDKGNQPQHF
TRBV6-6	TRBJ1-6	CASSYSFGDRNSPLHF
TRBV4-2	TRBJ2-7	CASSPPGGDEQYF
TRBV15	TRBJ1-3	CATSRVHSENTIYF
TRBV5-4	TRBJ1-1	CASSLFPDRQNTEAFF
TRBV6-5	TRBJ2-7	CASSYDLIRGAYEQYF
TRBV15	TRBJ1-1	CATSREEGLGLNTEAFF
TRBV9	TRBJ2-1	CASSVGGDVEQFF
TRBV11-2	TRBJ2-2	CASRPVGGGGAGELFF
TRBV2	TRBJ2-7	CASKDGTYEQYF
TRBV7-2	TRBJ1-3	CASSPTGVWDGNTIYF
TRBV6-2/TRBV6-3	TRBJ1-5	CASSYSARGLPDRPQHF
TRBV4-3	TRBJ1-1	CASSVSGTVNTEAFF
TRBV7-2	TRBJ2-3	CASSDLAGGLDTQYF
TRBV5-5	TRBJ1-1	CASSLSPGPNTEAFF
TRBV7-2	TRBJ2-7	CASSSGTGIVEQYF
TRBV7-9	TRBJ1-4	CASSAGTGGGREKLFF
TRBV9	TRBJ2-1	CASSVGQDYNEQFF
TRBV6-5	TRBJ2-3	CASSRKLDTQYF
TRBV27	TRBJ2-7	CASSLGTGRILYEQYF
TRBV12-3/TRBV12-4	TRBJ2-1	CASITGRNEQFF
TRBV6-5	TRBJ1-2	CASSPNRGVNYGYTF
TRBV5-1	TRBJ1-3	CASSLGPGDTGNTIYF
TRBV6-5	TRBJ2-7	CASSYTGTLYEQYF
TRBV13	TRBJ1-1	CASSPGQNTEAFF
TRBV27	TRBJ2-7	CASSSPGQSYEQYF
TRBV28	TRBJ1-2	CASSIGSGYGYTF
TRBV19	TRBJ1-1	CASTLGGFAEAFF
TRBV28	TRBJ2-1	CASSNQLGPSYNEQFF
TRBV18	TRBJ1-1	CASSPSFLRGYNTEAFF
TRBV30	TRBJ2-4	CAWSVGLAKNIQYF
TRBV11-2	TRBJ2-5	CASSLGGTPPTWAQYF
TRBV19	TRBJ1-2	CASTIKPPGRQGSYGYTF
TRBV11-2	TRBJ1-2	CASSYGNYGYTF
TRBV19	TRBJ1-1	CASSRGGNLNTEAFF
TRBV7-2	TRBJ2-7	CASSLASSGGPYEQYF
TRBV4-1	TRBJ2-5	CASSQDPQPPGETQYF
TRBV10-2	TRBJ2-1	CASRAGTGGYNEQFF
TRBV6-6	TRBJ1-6	CASKVTGDSPLHF
TRBV4-1	TRBJ2-7	CASSQDRDWGTGGGRSSYEQYF
TRBV7-2	TRBJ2-7	CASSLGSGGYEQYF
TRBV19	TRBJ1-1	CASIGGWTEAFF
TRBV12-3/TRBV12-4	TRBJ1-3	CASLSAGNTIYF